Following are 20 T cell receptor beta chains from one sample sequenced in a study of blood T cell repertoires in COVID-19. TCRdb's copy holds only in-frame clones and misses some; the assay was immunoSEQ multiplex PCR. The data contain approximately 200,000 clones, 85% to 90% of them singletons. The source material was PBMCs or T cells enriched from blood (not recorded which). Receptors originate from a man aged 25-40 years who had recovered from COVID-19.

The CDR3 DNA is TGCGCCAGCAGCTTGGCCCCTAGCGGGGCACAAGAGACCCAGTACTTC. Translating gives CASSLAPSGAQETQYF. V usage is TRBV5-1 and J usage is TRBJ2-5; 9 bases align to TRBD2. V shed 0 bases, J shed 2 bases, and the junction held 5 bases outside the gene matches. Germline CDR1 SGHRS, CDR2 YFSETQ. The CDR3 is 16 residues long.

The rearrangement joins TRBV7-6 to TRBJ1-1, with D perhaps matching TRBD1 (6 bases). The CDR3 runs to 14 residues. The germline gives CDR1 SGHVS, CDR2 FNYEAQ. Trimming stripped 5 bases from V and 1 base from J, with 11 bases between. CDR3 bases: TGTGCCAGCAGCGGGGAGGGGGGGAACACTGAAGCTTTCTTT. It is translated as CASSGEGGNTEAFF.

The rearrangement links TRBV7-2 to TRBJ1-5; 7 bases fit TRBD1. Germline assignment: CDR1 SGHTA and CDR2 FQGNSA. With V trimmed by 5 bases and J by 0 bases, 16 bases remained unmatched. The CDR3 covers 19 residues. CDR3 protein: CASSPRPRGTDNSNQPQHF. The CDR3 DNA is TGTGCCAGCAGCCCAAGACCAAGAGGGACAGATAATAGCAATCAGCCCCAGCATTTT.

The rearrangement joins TRBV4-3 to TRBJ2-4; tentative D call: TRBD2 (6 bases). Germline assignment: CDR1 LGHNA and CDR2 YSLEER. The CDR3 is made up of 14 amino acids. The germline V and J ends were trimmed by 1 base and 7 bases, with 11 bases remaining between them. DNA of the CDR3: TGCGCCAGCAGCCAAGCCCGGGGGAAGAACATTCAGTACTTC. It yields the protein CASSQARGKNIQYF.

The count of this clone is one. V gene TRBV27 combines with J gene TRBJ2-6, with 7 positions matching TRBD1. The germline V gene has CDR1 MNHEY and CDR2 SMNVEV (reference sequence). This CDR3 has 17 residues. The V segment lost 5 bases and the J segment 6 bases; nucleotides outside the gene matches: 13. DNA for the CDR3: TGTGCCAGCAGTCCCGACAGGGCCCCGGTTGAGGCCAACGTCCTGACTTTC. Residues: CASSPDRAPVEANVLTF.

CDR3 in amino acids: CATSEDRASREKLFF. CDR3 nucleotides: TGTGCCACCAGCGAGGACAGGGCCTCCCGGGAAAAACTGTTTTTT. The V gene is TRBV15, the J gene TRBJ1-4; 8 bases map to TRBD1. V trimming: 5 bases; J trimming: 8 bases; junction bases outside the gene matches: 10. This CDR3 is built from 15 residues. Germline lookup yields CDR1 LNHNV and CDR2 YYDKDF (reference sequence).

V gene TRBV5-4 combines with J gene TRBJ2-5; D uncertain. The length of the CDR3 is 13 residues. Germline CDR1 and CDR2: SGHNT and YYREEE (reference sequence). Trimming removed 4 bases from V and 5 bases from J, with 12 bases in between. The CDR3 reads CASSTLPGETQYF. The CDR3, as DNA: TGTGCCAGCAGCACCCTCCCCGGGGAGACCCAGTACTTC.

This chain connects TRBV12-3 or TRBV12-4 to TRBJ1-5, with a possible D match to TRBD1 (5 bases). This CDR3 contains 12 residues. V was cut by 6 bases and J by 6 bases, with 9 bases left in between. The CDR3 protein is CASRQGIQPQHF. In DNA form, the CDR3 reads TGTGCCAGCAGGCAGGGTATTCAGCCCCAGCATTTT.

V is TRBV9 and J is TRBJ2-2; a weak D match, TRBD1 (5 bases). V was trimmed by 0 bases and J by 4 bases, leaving 10 bases between them. This CDR3 is built from 15 residues. Germline loops: CDR1 SGDLS, CDR2 YYNGEE. The CDR3 coding sequence is TGTGCCAGCAGCGTAGAACAGGTCGGCACCGGGGAGCTGTTTTTT. The encoded protein is CASSVEQVGTGELFF.

The gene calls are TRBV5-4 and TRBJ2-7; 9 bases line up with TRBD1. Germline assignment: CDR1 SGHNT and CDR2 YYREEE (reference sequence). The V gene end was trimmed by 4 bases and the J gene end by 5 bases; junction bases not matched to a gene: 7. This CDR3 is 14 amino acids long. The CDR3 reads CASSQGQGSHEQYF. The CDR3 DNA reads TGTGCCAGCAGCCAGGGACAGGGTTCCCACGAGCAGTACTTC.

The chain employs TRBV5-8 and TRBJ2-1, with D unclear. Germline loops: CDR1 SGHTS, CDR2 YDEGEE. This CDR3 region has 12 residues. V was trimmed by 0 bases and J by 7 bases, leaving 5 bases between them. The CDR3, as DNA: TGTGCCAGCAGCTTGGCCTTAAATGAGCAGTTCTTC. As protein: CASSLALNEQFF.

This chain's CDR3 is CASSQAFYEQYF. The CDR3 bases are TGTGCCAGCAGTCAGGCTTTCTACGAGCAGTACTTC. V is TRBV12-3 or TRBV12-4 and J is TRBJ2-7, with no clear D. The CDR3 spans 12 residues. Between the trimmed V and J ends, which lost 5 bases and 3 bases, there was a span of 8 bases.

The rearrangement uses TRBV30 and TRBJ2-1, with unresolved D. The germline V gene has CDR1 GTSNPN and CDR2 SVGIG (reference sequence). The germline V and J ends were trimmed by 2 bases and 7 bases, with 6 bases remaining between them. The CDR3 has 11 residues. CDR3 DNA sequence: TGTGCCTGGAGTTCTACTAATGAGCAGTTCTTC. Protein: CAWSSTNEQFF. The variable domain in full, with the rest retrieved from reference TRBV30 and TRBJ2-1, is SQTIHQWPATLVQPVGSPLSLECTVEGTSNPNLYWYRQAAGRGLQLLFYSVGIGQISSEVPQNLSASRPQDRQFILSSKKLLLSDSGFYLCAWSSTNEQFFGPGTRLTVL.

This clone came up once. The V gene is TRBV5-5, the J gene TRBJ2-7, with 9 bases identical to TRBD1. CDR3 length equals 15 residues. The V and J ends lost 0 bases and 7 bases, in that order; junction bases with no gene match: 8. Germline CDR1 is SGHKS and CDR2 is YYEKEE (reference sequence). In DNA, the CDR3 is TGTGCCAGCAGCTTGGAGGGGACAGGGATCCGGGAGCAGTACTTC. It codes for CASSLEGTGIREQYF.

The genes are TRBV20-1 and TRBJ2-7; a weak D match, TRBD2 (5 bases). The CDR3 loop spans 14 amino acids. Germline CDR1 and CDR2: DFQATT and SNEGSKA (reference sequence). The V end was cut by 3 bases, the J end by 2 bases, with 14 bases between. The CDR3 loop reads CSASKSGKAYEQYF. The CDR3 region has the DNA TGCAGTGCTAGTAAATCGGGGAAAGCCTACGAGCAGTACTTC.

A single count supports this clone. This chain links TRBV6-5 with TRBJ2-4; D remains unclear. Germline assignment: CDR1 MNHEY and CDR2 SVGAGI. V dropped 8 bases and J dropped 9 bases, with 17 bases sitting between them. CDR3 length: 13 residues. CDR3 sequence reads: CASLKTPEGIQYF. The DNA for the CDR3 is TGTGCCAGCCTGAAGACTCCCGAAGGCATTCAGTACTTC.

The chain couples TRBV5-5 to TRBJ1-1; perhaps TRBD1 as D (5 bases). Trimming took 1 base from V and 3 from J, leaving 10 bases between them. This CDR3 spans 14 amino acids. From germline, CDR1 is SGHKS and CDR2 YYEKEE (reference sequence). CDR3 in amino acids: CASSLSGMYTEAFF. The CDR3, as DNA: TGTGCCAGCAGCTTGTCAGGGATGTACACTGAAGCTTTCTTT.

V is TRBV11-2 and J is TRBJ2-7; maybe TRBD2 (6 bases). The CDR3 has 13 residues. V lost 1 base, J lost 6 bases, and 10 bases lay in between. Germline V gene sequence: CDR1 SGHAT, CDR2 FQNNGV. The CDR3, as DNA: TGTGCCAGCAGCTTAGCTTTCGGGGGCGAGCAGTACTTC. Translation gives CASSLAFGGEQYF.

The rearrangement uses TRBV7-6 and TRBJ2-1, with D perhaps matching TRBD2 (6 bases). The germline V gene encodes CDR1 SGHVS and CDR2 FNYEAQ. Trimming shortened V by 5 bases and J by 0 bases, and 14 bases separated the two germline ends. CDR3 length equals 16 residues. The DNA of the CDR3 is TGTGCCAGCAGCCATCACTCTAGCGACTCCTACAATGAGCAGTTCTTC. Translation: CASSHHSSDSYNEQFF. Looking up the rest from reference TRBV7-6 and TRBJ2-1 gives the full variable domain: GAGVSQSPRYKVTKRGQDVALRCDPISGHVSLYWYRQALGQGPEFLTYFNYEAQQDKSGLPNDRFSAERPEGSISTLTIQRTEQRDSAMYRCASSHHSSDSYNEQFFGPGTRLTVL.

The chain couples TRBV3-1 (or the pseudogene TRBV3-2) to TRBJ2-1; D not certain. There are 16 residues in the CDR3. Per the germline V gene, CDR1 is LGHDT and CDR2 is YNNKEL (reference sequence). With 4 bases removed from V and 4 bases from J, the gap between germline ends came to 17 bases. The CDR3 protein is CASSLRPTGCYNEQFF. In nucleotides, the CDR3 is TGTGCCAGCAGCCTTCGGCCCACCGGGTGTTACAATGAGCAGTTCTTC.